The 9 T cell receptor beta chains listed next were all sequenced from one sample in a study of beta chain features in type 1 diabetes. What these receptors recognize is not known. Study-wide results and limits: Patients with Type 1 diabetes showed moderately but significantly shorter TCRB CDR3s in all four CD4+ subsets.

Reverse transcription of all isolated RNA meant that expressed TCRB transcripts were sequenced. Measured with immunoSEQ multiplex PCR; TCRdb has only the in-frame clones, and not every one. The repertoire holds hundreds of thousands of clones, with around 15% as singletons. Sequencing used naive CD4+ T cells from blood. These receptors were collected from a man between 18 and 35 years old with type 1 diabetes.

This clone has just a few counts. The chain links TRBV2 to TRBJ1-4, with a tentative D call TRBD1 (5 bases). The length of the CDR3 is 16 residues. V lost 6 bases to trimming and J lost 0 bases, with 14 bases between them. From germline, CDR1 is SNHLY and CDR2 FYNNEI. CDR3 region: CASSGRGTATNEKLFF. CDR3 in DNA: TGTGCCAGCAGCGGGCGGGGGACCGCAACTAATGAAAAACTGTTTTTT.

In its sample, this clone was seen a few times. The rearrangement uses TRBV9 and TRBJ2-3; the D gene could be TRBD1 or TRBD2 (6 bases each). This CDR3 has 14 residues. V was cut by 6 bases and J by 5 bases, with 16 bases left in between. CDR1 is SGDLS, CDR2 YYNGEE, per germline. CDR3 residues: CASTRRGAEDTQYF. CDR3 sequence (DNA): TGTGCCAGCACCCGTAGGGGGGCGGAAGATACGCAGTATTTT.

This clone has just a few counts. J is TRBJ2-1 and V is TRBV4-2; 10 bases line up with TRBD2. The V gene's germline CDR1 is LGHNA and CDR2 YNFKEQ. The CDR3 contains 17 residues. V lost 3 bases and J lost 2; bases outside the gene matches: 7. CDR3 DNA sequence: TGTGCCAGCAGCCACCGAACCGGGACTAGCGCCTACAATGAGCAGTTCTTC. Residues: CASSHRTGTSAYNEQFF.

The rearrangement joins TRBV7-2 to TRBJ1-1; the match to TRBD1 covers 7 bases. From germline, CDR1 is SGHTA and CDR2 FQGNSA. V gave up 4 bases and J gave up 5 bases; unmatched junction bases: 7. This CDR3 is 14 amino acids long. The CDR3 region is CASSSAGGWTEAFF. In DNA, the CDR3 is TGTGCCAGCAGCTCCGCAGGGGGGTGGACTGAAGCTTTCTTT.

This clone appeared a few times. The chain combines TRBV11-1 with TRBJ2-2, with 7 bases matching TRBD1. Losses at the gene ends were 10 bases for V and 3 bases for J; bases not matched to a gene: 14. Germline V gives CDR1 SGHAT, CDR2 FQDESV (reference sequence). The CDR3 runs 16 residues. Here the CDR3 DNA reads TGTGCCACTCGAGGAAAAGGGGGCACGGACACCGGGGAGCTGTTTTTT. It specifies CATRGKGGTDTGELFF.

The rearrangement links TRBV7-8 to TRBJ1-1; possible D gene TRBD1, 5 bases. CDR3 size: 16 residues. CDR1 is SGHVS, CDR2 FQNEAQ, per germline. V lost 2 bases, J lost 2 bases, and 15 bases lay in between. The CDR3 coding sequence is TGTGCCAGCAGCTTACTCGACGGGGGGTTAAACACTGAAGCTTTCTTT. Its translation is CASSLLDGGLNTEAFF.

This clone showed up just a few times. The chain combines TRBV4-2 with TRBJ1-4, with D uncertain. With 0 bases removed from V and 7 bases from J, the gap between germline ends came to 6 bases. The CDR3 runs 13 residues. Germline CDR1 LGHNA, CDR2 YNFKEQ. The chain's CDR3 is CASSQEEVEKLFF. CDR3 DNA sequence: TGTGCCAGCAGCCAAGAGGAGGTTGAAAAACTGTTTTTT.

The chain has TRBV30 and TRBJ2-5; maybe TRBD1 (6 bases). This CDR3 has 14 amino acids. Germline CDR1 and CDR2: GTSNPN and SVGIG (reference sequence). V lost 2 bases, J lost 2 bases, and 12 bases lay in between. The CDR3 sequence: CAWSRWTEQETQYF. The CDR3 DNA is TGTGCCTGGAGTCGTTGGACAGAACAAGAGACCCAGTACTTC. The full variable domain, in which reference TRBV30 and TRBJ2-5 provide the parts outside the CDR3, is SQTIHQWPATLVQPVGSPLSLECTVEGTSNPNLYWYRQAAGRGLQLLFYSVGIGQISSEVPQNLSASRPQDRQFILSSKKLLLSDSGFYLCAWSRWTEQETQYFGPGTRLLVL.

Only a few counts were recorded for this clone. The V gene is TRBV7-9, the J gene TRBJ2-3, with D possibly being TRBD2 (6 bases). The CDR3 spans 16 residues. Trimming cost V 1 base and J 1 base, with 12 bases left between them. The V gene's germline CDR1 is SEHNR and CDR2 FQNEAQ (reference sequence). As DNA, the CDR3 is TGTGCCAGCAGCTTAGGACTAGAGAGGGGCACAGATACGCAGTATTTT. Encoded protein: CASSLGLERGTDTQYF.